The 10 T cell receptor beta chains presented below share a single source sample, sequenced in a study of shared clonotypes between healthy human individuals. Here immunoSEQ multiplex PCR was the method, and the copy in TCRdb shows in-frame clones only, minus some. The data show approximately 940,000 clones, with about 80% seen just once and over 1.3% held by the top ten. Sequencing was performed on memory CD4+ T cells sorted from blood. As for subset: CD45RA-negative fraction. These TCRs come from a man aged 18 to 29 in good health.

Turning to this clone: The junction differs from germline at one of its ends, possibly a read error. The chain employs TRBV10-3 and TRBJ1-2, with 8 bases that match TRBD1. Germline loops: CDR1 ENHRY, CDR2 SYGVKD. The CDR3 length is 17 residues. Written as DNA, the CDR3 is TGTGCCATCATGGGGAATGACAGGGGCGCCAGTAACCATGGCTACACCTTC. It specifies CAIMGNDRGASNHGYTF.

The chain links TRBV6-1 to TRBJ2-2; unclear D gene. The CDR3 contains 13 residues. In germline, CDR1 is MNHNS, CDR2 SASEGT. V was shortened by 6 bases and J by 1 base, with 6 bases between the two germline ends. CDR3 protein: CASRRGNTGELFF. As DNA, the CDR3 is TGTGCCAGCAGGAGAGGGAACACCGGGGAGCTGTTTTTT.

To note about this clone: In the same sample, other DNA sequences code for this CDR3. The J gene is TRBJ2-3, the V gene TRBV5-4, with 10 bases identical to TRBD2. Germline CDR1 reads SGHNT; CDR2 reads YYREEE (reference sequence). V was pared by 2 bases and J by 0 bases, with 6 bases of the junction left unmatched. This CDR3 is built from 17 residues. In nucleotides, the CDR3 is TGTGCCAGCAGCTTTCGGCTAGCGGGGGCCAGCACAGATACGCAGTATTTT. It yields the protein CASSFRLAGASTDTQYF.

This sequence joins TRBV6-5 and TRBJ2-1; D is uncertain. CDR1 and CDR2 (germline): MNHEY, SVGAGI. The germline V and J ends were trimmed by 3 bases and 10 bases, with 7 bases remaining between them. The length of the CDR3 is 11 residues. CDR3 residues: CASSYREEQFF. CDR3 sequence (DNA): TGTGCCAGCAGTTATAGGGAAGAGCAGTTCTTC.

The CDR3: CASSQLEGGAGEKLFF. The CDR3 nucleotides read TGTGCCAGCAGCCAATTGGAGGGGGGCGCGGGTGAAAAACTGTTTTTT. The chain employs TRBV4-2 and TRBJ1-4; weak D call: TRBD1 (6 bases). Germline V gives CDR1 LGHNA, CDR2 YNFKEQ. This CDR3 is 16 amino acids long. The V and J ends lost 2 bases and 7 bases respectively, with 17 bases between them.

This clone was seen a few times. The chain combines TRBV9 with TRBJ2-6; possible D gene TRBD1, 6 bases. CDR3 length: 16 amino acids. Germline V gene lookup returns CDR1 SGDLS and CDR2 YYNGEE. V lost 3 bases to trimming and J lost 2 bases, with 12 bases between them. The DNA for the CDR3 is TGTGCCAGCAGCGACCGGACAGCGGCTGGGGCCAACGTCCTGACTTTC. Amino acids: CASSDRTAAGANVLTF.

V gene TRBV28 combines with J gene TRBJ2-7; TRBD1 matches 12 bases. V shed 5 bases, J shed 6 bases, and the junction held 11 bases outside the gene matches. The CDR3 runs to 16 residues. The germline V gene encodes CDR1 MDHEN and CDR2 SYDVKM. The CDR3: CASSEARGDRGREQYF. CDR3 bases: TGTGCCAGCAGTGAGGCGCGCGGGGACAGGGGGCGCGAGCAGTACTTC.

This clone occurred a few times. The J gene is TRBJ2-1, the V gene TRBV10-1; D is perhaps TRBD2 (5 bases). The germline V gene has CDR1 WNHNN and CDR2 SYGVQD (reference sequence). The CDR3 is 15 amino acids. The germline V and J ends were trimmed by 0 bases and 7 bases, with 13 bases remaining between them. The CDR3 DNA reads TGCGCCAGCAGTGAGTCTGGTGTGGGAGCGAATGAGCAGTTCTTC. This sequence encodes CASSESGVGANEQFF.

The CDR3 spells CAAEAGYF. The CDR3 DNA is TGTGCCGCGGAAGCAGGGTACTTC. The V and J genes are TRBV12-2 and TRBJ2-7. TRBV12-2 is a pseudogene. CDR3 length: 8 amino acids.

This clone was recorded only once. This rearrangement joins TRBV5-1 to TRBJ1-1; D is unresolved. The CDR3 sequence is 13 residues long. Germline-derived CDR1 and CDR2 are SGHRS and YFSETQ. The V and J ends lost 3 bases and 6 bases respectively, with 12 bases between them. The CDR3 DNA reads as TGCGCCAGCAGCTGGGCGGGAGGGTCTGAAGCTTTCTTT. This encodes CASSWAGGSEAFF. The full variable domain, rest sourced from reference TRBV5-1 and TRBJ1-1, is KAGVTQTPRYLIKTRGQQVTLSCSPISGHRSVSWYQQTPGQGLQFLFEYFSETQRNKGNFPGRFSGRQFSNSRSEMNVSTLELGDSALYLCASSWAGGSEAFFGQGTRLTVV.